This T cell receptor beta chain was identified in a study of T-cell reconstitution after alpha-beta-depleted transplantation in children. In its sample, this clonotype was seen a few times. Its target is unknown. Study-level findings and limits: Expanded graft clones numbering several hundred reportedly gave rise to alpha-beta T cells about two months after transplant.

The CDR3 has 15 residues. Looked up from germline, CDR1 is LNHDA and CDR2 is SQIVND (reference sequence). J lost 8 bases, V lost 4 bases, and 10 bases had no gene match. Preparation of the TCRbeta library involved a method that used unique molecular identifiers. Via MiXCR, TCRdb re-called the PCR reads, giving one row per CDR3 protein. The table has more than 200,000 distinct CDR3 sequences, approximately 8.4% seen once. This receptor was taken from a male patient under 10 years old who had a stem cell transplant for acute myeloid leukemia, so the T cells may come from the graft donor. Sequenced material: PBMCs, mostly from graft donor cells, taken 360 days after TCRalphabeta/CD19-depleted stem cell transplant. This chain joins TRBV19 and TRBJ2-1; 8 bases align to TRBD2. The DNA for the CDR3 is TGTGCCAGTAGTACGTCAGCGGGAGTCTCGGATGAGCAGTTCTTC. Its protein is CASSTSAGVSDEQFF.